The clone carrying this T cell receptor (beta chain) was seen a single time. The source of the sample is a study of blood T cell repertoires in COVID-19. The overall study: COVID-19 samples, acute and convalescent, were from the United States, Italy and Spain. The cDNA or gDNA used as material had been derived from T cells, B-cell-depleted T cells, or PBMCs.

Donors were grouped by their self-reported clinical history. Authors' methods: Nucleated cell number was recorded as an estimate derived from reference gene primer amplification. Repertoires were generated with immunoSEQ multiplex PCR, while TCRdb's copy carries only in-frame clones and drops some. V, J and clone size are those of that table, while D and trimming were read from the DNA. The sample holds about 20,000 clones, around 89% seen once. The receptor was derived from a woman in her 30s who had recovered from COVID-19. What was sequenced was PBMCs or T cells enriched from blood (not recorded which).

DNA of the CDR3: TGTGCCAGCAGTTCCAATCCGGGGGGTACTGAAGCTTTCTTT. This gives the protein CASSSNPGGTEAFF. The rearrangement links TRBV27 to TRBJ1-1, with TRBD1 as a possible D gene (5 bases). Germline V CDR1 and CDR2: MNHEY, SMNVEV (reference sequence). The V gene lost 4 bases and the J gene lost 5 bases, with 14 bases spanning the gap. The CDR3 has 14 residues.